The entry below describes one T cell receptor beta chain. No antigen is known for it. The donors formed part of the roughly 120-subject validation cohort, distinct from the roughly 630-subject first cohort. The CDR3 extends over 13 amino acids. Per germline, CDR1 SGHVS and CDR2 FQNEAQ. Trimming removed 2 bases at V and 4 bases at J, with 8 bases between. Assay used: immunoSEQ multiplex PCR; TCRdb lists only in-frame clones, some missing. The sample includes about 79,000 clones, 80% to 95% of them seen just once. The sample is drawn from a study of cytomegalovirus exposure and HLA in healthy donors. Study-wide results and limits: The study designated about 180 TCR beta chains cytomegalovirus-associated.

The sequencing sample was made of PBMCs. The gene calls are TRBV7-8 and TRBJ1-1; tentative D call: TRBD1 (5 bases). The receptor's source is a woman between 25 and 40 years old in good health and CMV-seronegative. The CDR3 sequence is CASSLKGATEAFF. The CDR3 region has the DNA TGTGCCAGCAGCTTAAAAGGGGCCACTGAAGCTTTCTTT.